Included here is one TCR beta chain sequence, with context. In its sample, this clone was seen once. There is no known antigen for this receptor. Base qualities are missing; no much larger clone stands one base away. The immunoSEQ Assay, a bias-controlled multiplex PCR, was used to amplify TCRbeta CDR3 regions from genomic DNA. The authors' analysis ran thus. The number of nucleated cells in each sample was estimated from the amplification of reference gene primers within the assay. Sequence reads were collapsed and filtered to measure the absolute abundance of every unique TCRbeta CDR3 rearrangement. For each sample, productive Simpson clonality was calculated as the square root of Simpson's diversity index over productive rearrangements. Sourced from immuneACCESS, this table was stored by TCRdb with only in-frame sequences that have V and J called. A share of the clones is absent; for the studies checked, an unresolved V gene accounts for under half, and the remainder has no known explanation. That table is the source of V, J and clone size, and D and trimming were worked out from the DNA. The sample table records tens of thousands of clones; approximately 82% of these occur just once. The ten largest clonotypes hold 7.6% of the sample.

At the junction V is shortened by 0 bases and J by 1 base, with 13 bases in between. The germline V gene (reference sequence) provides CDR1 LNHNV and CDR2 YYDKDF. From the cysteine up to the phenylalanine, the CDR3 has a length of 17 residues. Only CDR3 DNA remains: 51 bases, in frame from the first base. This record comes from a study of blood T cell repertoires in COVID-19 (dated by TCRdb to 2020 to 2021). For the study in its entirety: Samples covering the acute and convalescent phases of COVID-19 were provided by collaborators in the United States, Italy and Spain. HLA class I and class II types, where available, came from metadata supplied by the sample provider rather than from assay-based typing. Samples were obtained from the ongoing ImmuneRACE study (first 160 participants) and from about 1,300 subjects provided by 6 global collaborators. Subjects who had been exposed to COVID-19, were actively infected with it, or had recovered from it provided the deeply sampled blood TCRbeta repertoires that made up the dataset. The repertoires were released in a freely available public database intended as a resource for research on the immune response to SARS-CoV-2. The prospective study material was composed of cDNA or gDNA derived from T cells, B-cell-depleted T cells, or PBMCs. Nearly every sample came with metadata listing a de-identified subject ID, COVID-19 status, age in years and sex. Broad study findings and their caveats: The amount of clinical and demographic metadata varied by source and participant and was provided uncurated.

The collaborating institutions used their own protocols to collect whole blood in K2EDTA tubes. Collaborator samples were shipped for TCRbeta analysis as frozen whole blood, isolated PBMCs, or DNA extracted from either sample type. The specimen sequenced was peripheral blood. The receptor chain draws on TRBV15 and TRBJ1-5; the D gene cannot be resolved reliably. This sequence originates from a human donor in a cohort sampled during active COVID-19. The DNA is TGTGCCACCAGCAGAGATCGGGAGGGAATAAGCAATCAGCCCCAGCATTTT. This yields the protein CATSRDREGISNQPQHF.